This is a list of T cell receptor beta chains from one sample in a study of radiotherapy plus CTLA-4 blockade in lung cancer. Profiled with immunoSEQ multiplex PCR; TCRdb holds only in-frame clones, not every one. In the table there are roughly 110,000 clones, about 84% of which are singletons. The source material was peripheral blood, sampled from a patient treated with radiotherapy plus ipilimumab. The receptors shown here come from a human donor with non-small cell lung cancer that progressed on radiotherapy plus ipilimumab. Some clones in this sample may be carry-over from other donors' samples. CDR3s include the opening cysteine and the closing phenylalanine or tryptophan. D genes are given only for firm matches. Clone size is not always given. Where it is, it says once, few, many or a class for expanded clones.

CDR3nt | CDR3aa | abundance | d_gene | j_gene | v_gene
TGCGCCAGCAGCTTGGCGCGGACTTCTAGCGGGGGCTACGAGCAGTACTTC | CASSLARTSSGGYEQYF | - | TRBD2 | TRBJ2-7 | TRBV5-1
TGTGCCAGCAGCTTGGTTTCTAACTATGGCTACACCTTC | CASSLVSNYGYTF | - | - | TRBJ1-2 | TRBV5-4
TGTGCCAGCCTTAAGGGGCGACAGGGTACGTACGAGCAGTACTTC | CASLKGRQGTYEQYF | - | TRBD1 | TRBJ2-7 | TRBV6-1
TGTGCCACTAAAACGGGACAGGGGGGATCCTACGAGCAGTACTTC | CATKTGQGGSYEQYF | - | TRBD1 | TRBJ2-7 | TRBV10-3
TGTGCCAGCAGCCCATGGACCCGGACCGCCAACTATGGCTACACCTTC | CASSPWTRTANYGYTF | - | - | TRBJ1-2 | TRBV14
TGTGCCAGCAGCTTCCGCCGCCGCGAAAAACTGTTTTTT | CASSFRRREKLFF | - | - | TRBJ1-4 | TRBV5-5
TGTGCCAGCTCACCACGGGGACAGGGAAACACCGGGGAGCTGTTTTTT | CASSPRGQGNTGELFF | - | TRBD1 | TRBJ2-2 | TRBV18
TGTGCCAGCAGCCAAGATAGCGGGGCCGAAACGCCGAGCTCCTACGAGCAGTACTTC | CASSQDSGAETPSSYEQYF | - | TRBD2 | TRBJ2-7 | TRBV4-2
TGTGCCAGCAGTGAAGTCAGGCGGGGTGAGCAGTTCTTC | CASSEVRRGEQFF | - | - | TRBJ2-1 | TRBV2
TGTGCCAGCAGTTACTCGGGACCGCCGGCCTACGAGCAGTACTTC | CASSYSGPPAYEQYF | - | - | TRBJ2-7 | TRBV6-6
TGTGCCAGCAGCTTAGGGGCAGGGGGGATCAATCAGCCCCAGCATTTT | CASSLGAGGINQPQHF | - | TRBD1 | TRBJ1-5 | TRBV11-2
TGCGCCAGCAGCCAAGGTGAAACCTACAATGAGCAGTTCTTC | CASSQGETYNEQFF | - | - | TRBJ2-1 | TRBV4-3
TGTGCCAGCAGTGAAGCACGGGACATGGGTAGCTCCTACGAGCAGTACTTC | CASSEARDMGSSYEQYF | - | - | TRBJ2-7 | TRBV6-1
TGTGCCAGTAGTAAATATCCCCTCCGACTAGGCCCCTACGAGCAGTACTTC | CASSKYPLRLGPYEQYF | - | - | TRBJ2-7 | TRBV19
TGTGCCAGCAGGAGAGGGACAGGAGGGATAAACACCGGGGAGCTGTTTTTT | CASRRGTGGINTGELFF | - | TRBD1 | TRBJ2-2 | TRBV11-3
TGTGCCGCCCAATCGGGGAGGGCGAGGGGGGAAAAACTGTTTTTT | CAAQSGRARGEKLFF | once | - | TRBJ1-4 | TRBV19
TGTGCCACCAGCAGGGATGTGAGCACCGGGGAGCTGTTTTTT | CATSRDVSTGELFF | - | - | TRBJ2-2 | TRBV15
TGCGCCAGCAGCTTGGCGCGGGGGGCCTCCTACGAGCAGTACTTC | CASSLARGASYEQYF | - | TRBD2 | TRBJ2-7 | TRBV5-1
TGCGCCAGCAGCTTGGCGACTCTGGGCGGCGAAAAACTGTTTTTT | CASSLATLGGEKLFF | - | - | TRBJ1-4 | TRBV5-1
TGTGCCAGCAGGCACATCTCTGGGCCCGGGAGCACAGATACGCAGTATTTT | CASRHISGPGSTDTQYF | - | - | TRBJ2-3 | TRBV27
TGTGCCAGCAGCTACGAAGCTAGCGGGGTCTACGAGCAGTACTTC | CASSYEASGVYEQYF | - | TRBD2 | TRBJ2-7 | TRBV11-1
TGTGCCAGCAGTGTCCAGACAGGGATGAACACCGGGGAGCTGTTTTTT | CASSVQTGMNTGELFF | - | TRBD1 | TRBJ2-2 | TRBV6-1
TGTGCCAGCAGCTCGCAGGTGGGGATTCTAAACATTCAGTACTTC | CASSSQVGILNIQYF | - | - | TRBJ2-4 | TRBV7-8